A selection of T cell receptor beta chains follows, all from one sample in a study of blood T cells in healthy people across ages. Each CDR3 protein is one row after TCRdb ran MiXCR on the 5' RACE reads. This table holds 890,000 or so distinct CDR3 sequences, about 59% found once. Sequencing was performed on blood. All receptors derive from a man aged 25 to 45 in good health. CDR3s include the opening cysteine and the closing phenylalanine or tryptophan. Each record gives: D gene, V gene, clone size, J gene, CDR3 DNA, CDR3 protein. A D gene is named only where the DNA matches it firmly. For some rows the clone size is stated as once, few or many, or as a class when expanded; others skip it.

TRBD2	TRBV20-1	NA	TRBJ2-7	TGCAGTGCTTCGCCGGGACTAACCTCCTACGAGCAGTACTTC	CSASPGLTSYEQYF
NA	TRBV20-1	NA	TRBJ1-2	TGCAGTGCCGAGGGACGGGCACCCTATGGCTACACCTTC	CSAEGRAPYGYTF
NA	TRBV7-9	once	TRBJ1-1	TGTGCCAGTAGCCCTGGGGTCACTGAAGCTTTCTTT	CASSPGVTEAFF
TRBD1	TRBV20-1	NA	TRBJ1-2	TGCAGTGCGAGGGACCGGGACAGGCCTCTCACCTTC	CSARDRDRPLTF
NA	TRBV7-2	NA	TRBJ1-6	TGTGCCAGCAGCTTACCGGCAAGCTCCTATAATTCACCCCTCCACTTT	CASSLPASSYNSPLHF
TRBD2	TRBV10-3	NA	TRBJ2-5	TGTGCCACCACAACCTTAGCGGGGGCCAACCAAGAGACCCAGTACTTC	CATTTLAGANQETQYF
TRBD1	TRBV10-3	few	TRBJ2-7	TGTGCCATCAGCCCCGGGACAGGGGTTAACGAGCAGTACTTC	CAISPGTGVNEQYF
TRBD1	TRBV7-8	NA	TRBJ2-7	TGTGCCAGCAGCCCCACGGACAGGGAGTGGAAACTCCTCTACGAGCAGTACTTC	CASSPTDREWKLLYEQYF
NA	TRBV20-1	few	TRBJ1-6	TGCAGTGCTAGTGAGATGTCGGTCAGCCCCTATAATTCACCCCTCCACTTT	CSASEMSVSPYNSPLHF
NA	TRBV29-1	NA	TRBJ2-3	TGCAGCGTTGACGACAGCGTAACTAGCACAGATACGCAGTATTTT	CSVDDSVTSTDTQYF
TRBD1	TRBV12-3/TRBV12-4	NA	TRBJ2-1	TGTGCCAGCAGTCGTCCACAGGGGGCCTACAATGAGCAGTTCTTC	CASSRPQGAYNEQFF
NA	TRBV28	NA	TRBJ2-1	TGTGCAGGCTCAGGGGGGGCCCACGAGCAGTTCTTC	CAGSGGAHEQFF
NA	TRBV20-1	NA	TRBJ2-3	TGCAGCGCATCGACCGGGCAGGGAGATACGCAGTATTTT	CSASTGQGDTQYF
TRBD2	TRBV7-8	NA	TRBJ2-3	TGTGCCAGCAGCCCTCGACTAGCGGGGGCCACAGATACGCAGTATTTT	CASSPRLAGATDTQYF
NA	TRBV20-1	NA	TRBJ2-7	TGCAGTGCTACCCATTTGACAGCGAGCTCCTACGAGCAGTACTTC	CSATHLTASSYEQYF
NA	TRBV7-7	NA	TRBJ2-3	TGTGCCAGCAGCACGGACAGAACAGATACGCAGTATTTT	CASSTDRTDTQYF
TRBD2	TRBV6-4	NA	TRBJ2-1	TGTGCCAGCAGTCTTAGCGGGGGACTGGAAGAGCAGTTCTTC	CASSLSGGLEEQFF
NA	TRBV21-1	NA	TRBJ2-7	TGTGCCAGCAGCAAAAGAGCCACAGGGCCCTACGAGCAGTACTTC	CASSKRATGPYEQYF
TRBD2	TRBV11-1	NA	TRBJ2-1	TGTGCCAGCAGCTTACTACGTACTAGCGGGGGGCCCCACAATGAGCAGTTCTTC	CASSLLRTSGGPHNEQFF
NA	TRBV9	NA	TRBJ2-7	TGTGCCAGCAGCGACGGTGGCCAGACCTACGAGCAGTACTTC	CASSDGGQTYEQYF
TRBD2	TRBV7-3	few	TRBJ2-5	TGTGCCAGCAGCTTAATAGTAGCGGGGGGCCCCCTCCCCTACAATGAGCAGTACTTC	CASSLIVAGGPLPYNEQYF
TRBD2	TRBV7-2	few	TRBJ2-1	TGTGCCAGCAGCCCCCACGGGGGGGCCTCCTACAATGAGCAGTTCTTC	CASSPHGGASYNEQFF
TRBD1	TRBV15	NA	TRBJ2-7	TGTGCCACCAGCAGAACCGGGACAGTCTACGAGCAGTACTTC	CATSRTGTVYEQYF
NA	TRBV20-1	few	TRBJ2-7	TGCAGTGCTAGGGTCCACGAGCAGTACTTC	CSARVHEQYF
TRBD2	TRBV7-2	many	TRBJ2-1	TGTGCCAGCAGCTTCCTTAGCGGGGGACGGGGCAATGAGCAGTTCTTC	CASSFLSGGRGNEQFF
TRBD1	TRBV6-5	NA	TRBJ2-3	TGTGCCAGCGGCCAGGGGGTCAGCACAGATACGCAGTATTTT	CASGQGVSTDTQYF
TRBD1	TRBV10-3	NA	TRBJ1-6	TGTGCCATCAGTGGTGACAGGGAGACTTCACCCCTCCACTTT	CAISGDRETSPLHF
NA	TRBV4-1	NA	TRBJ1-4	TGCGCCAGCAGCCAAGATATTTCGGGGCGGGAAAAACTGTTTTTT	CASSQDISGREKLFF
NA	TRBV5-4	NA	TRBJ1-2	TGTGCCAGCAGCAGATCAAGTGGCTACACCTTC	CASSRSSGYTF
NA	TRBV9	NA	TRBJ2-3	TGTGCCAGCAGCGCAGTACTAGACAGCACAGATACGCAGTATTTT	CASSAVLDSTDTQYF
NA	TRBV7-2	once	TRBJ2-1	TGTGCCAGCAGCTCAGACCTCTTGGATGAGCAGTTCTTC	CASSSDLLDEQFF
NA	TRBV29-1	NA	TRBJ2-7	TGCAGCGTGTGGAGGGGGGCCTACGAGCAGTACTTC	CSVWRGAYEQYF
NA	TRBV3-1	NA	TRBJ2-1	TGTGCCAGCAGCCAAGGGCTAGCCAGGAACAATGAGCAGTTCTTC	CASSQGLARNNEQFF
NA	TRBV11-2	NA	TRBJ2-7	TGTGCCAGCAGCTTAGCGAAGGGAGCCTACGAGCAGTACTTC	CASSLAKGAYEQYF
NA	TRBV9	few	TRBJ2-2	TGTGCCAGCAGCCTGACAGGGAACACCGGGGAGCTGTTTTTT	CASSLTGNTGELFF
NA	TRBV4-3	NA	TRBJ1-4	TGCGCCAGCAGCCAAGATAATGTGGGACCCGGTAATGAAAAACTGTTTTTT	CASSQDNVGPGNEKLFF
NA	TRBV20-1	once	TRBJ2-7	TGCAGTGCTCCAACGGACGTTACGGAGCAGTACTTC	CSAPTDVTEQYF
NA	TRBV4-1	NA	TRBJ2-2	TGCGCCAGCAGCCAAAGTCAGGACGGAGCGAACACCGGGGAGCTGTTTTTT	CASSQSQDGANTGELFF
NA	TRBV7-2	few	TRBJ2-7	TGTGCCAGCAGCAGAGCTGCGGGGGCGGGAGAGGAGCAGTACTTC	CASSRAAGAGEEQYF
NA	TRBV11-2	NA	TRBJ1-6	TGTGCCAGCAGCTCCAGGGGAGGGGATTCACCCCTCCACTTT	CASSSRGGDSPLHF
NA	TRBV9	NA	TRBJ2-1	TGTGCCAGCAGCCCCTCCCCTCCGCTCGATGAGCAGTTCTTC	CASSPSPPLDEQFF
TRBD2	TRBV11-1	NA	TRBJ2-1	TGTGCCAGCAGCACCCCACAGCGGGGCCCCGGAAATGAGCAGTTCTTC	CASSTPQRGPGNEQFF